Given below is one TCR beta chain in context. The sample belongs to a study of blood T cell repertoires in COVID-19. Study at large: Spain, Italy and the United States supplied samples that represented acute and convalescent COVID-19. T cells, B-cell-depleted T cells, or PBMCs provided the cDNA or gDNA that served as material.

Original processing notes: Using reference gene primer amplification, nucleated cell counts were estimated. Measured with immunoSEQ multiplex PCR; TCRdb has only the in-frame clones, and not every one. V, J and clone size are taken as reported in that table, and D and trimming were inferred from the DNA itself. The sample contains 40,000 to 60,000 clones, 55% to 70% of which appear only once. The origin of this receptor is a woman in her 70s with acute or convalescent COVID-19. Sample: peripheral blood.

For the CDR3, the DNA is TGTGCCAGCAGTGCCCAGGGGGAGGTTTTCTCGAATAGCAATCAGCCCCAGCATTTT. It is translated as CASSAQGEVFSNSNQPQHF. The chain combines TRBV6-1 with TRBJ1-5; 7 bases are a match to TRBD1. From germline, CDR1 is MNHNS and CDR2 SASEGT. The J segment lost 0 bases and the V segment lost 4 bases, leaving 15 bases of the junction unmatched. The CDR3 sequence is 19 residues long.